Each of the 30 T cell receptor beta chains below was sequenced from the same sample in a study of vaccination and CD4 T cells after COVID-19. Treatment denoted: 10-day PBMC culture with coronavirus spike peptide pools or control peptides (ViraFEST assay). No cognate antigen is known for these TCRs. An Oncomine TCR Beta short-read assay was used to sequence the DNA from cultured CD4+ T cells. TCRdb analysed the PCR reads with MiXCR anew, one entry per CDR3 protein. The data show 20,000 to 25,000 distinct CDR3 sequences, with approximately 32% seen just once and over 10% held by the top ten. Sequenced material: cultured CD4+ T cells from blood. The receptor source for this set is a human donor with COVID-19.

J is TRBJ2-7 and V is TRBV5-1; the match to TRBD1 covers 7 bases. Trimming took 6 bases from V and 0 from J; bases not matched to a gene: 6. The CDR3 covers 14 residues. Germline V CDR1 and CDR2: SGHRS, YFSETQ. CDR3 coding DNA: TGCGCCAGCAAATACAGGGGAAGCTCCTACGAGCAGTACTTC. Translated, it gives CASKYRGSSYEQYF. Filled out from reference TRBV5-1 and TRBJ2-7, the complete variable domain reads KAGVTQTPRYLIKTRGQQVTLSCSPISGHRSVSWYQQTPGQGLQFLFEYFSETQRNKGNFPGRFSGRQFSNSRSEMNVSTLELGDSALYLCASKYRGSSYEQYFGPGTRLTVT.

This clonotype was seen more than once but under ten times. J is TRBJ1-1 and V is TRBV6-2 or TRBV6-3, with 10 bases matching TRBD1. J gave up 10 bases and V 8 bases, and 10 bases lay outside the gene matches. CDR3 length: 13 residues. Germline assignment: CDR1 MNHEY and CDR2 SVGEGT. The chain's CDR3 is CASLGQGVSGAFF. The CDR3 DNA is TGTGCCAGCCTTGGACAGGGGGTGTCAGGAGCTTTCTTT.

On this clonotype itself: The junction departs from the called germline gene at one end, perhaps through a read error. The rearrangement uses TRBV14 and TRBJ2-5; TRBD2 matches at 12 bases. The CDR3 is 18 residues long. The germline CDR1 and CDR2 sequences are SGHDN and FVKESK. The CDR3, as DNA: TGTGTCAGCAGCCGAAGACTAGCGGGGGTGCCGGTAGCGGAGACCCAGTACTTC. The encoded protein is CVSSRRLAGVPVAETQYF. Variable domain in full (rest from reference TRBV14 and TRBJ2-5): EAGVTQFPSHSVIEKGQTVTLRCDPISGHDNLYWYRRVMGKEIKFLLHFVKESKQDESGMPNNRFLAERTGGTYSTLKVQPAELEDSGVYFCVSSRRLAGVPVAETQYFGPGTRLLVL.

The chain employs TRBV7-9 and TRBJ1-2; 8 bases map to TRBD1. Per germline, CDR1 SEHNR and CDR2 FQNEAQ (reference sequence). The CDR3 is 15 amino acids. After removal of 5 bases from V and 4 bases from J, the junction contained 9 bases not matched to a gene. The CDR3 DNA reads as TGTGCCAGCAGCATACAGGGGGTCATAGGCTATGGCTACACCTTC. It translates to CASSIQGVIGYGYTF.

The rearrangement uses TRBV11-2 and TRBJ2-4, with D perhaps assigned TRBD1 or TRBD2 (5 bases each). Trimming left V 7 bases short and J 10 bases short, with 11 bases between. The V gene's germline CDR1 is SGHAT and CDR2 FQNNGV. This CDR3 has 11 amino acids. CDR3 amino acids: CASTRGSIQYF. The CDR3 region has the DNA TGTGCCAGCACGAGGGGTTCAATTCAGTACTTC.

The rearrangement links TRBV10-2 to TRBJ2-1; 7 bases are a match to TRBD2. V was pared by 3 bases and J by 4 bases, with 6 bases of the junction left unmatched. Germline assignment: CDR1 WSHSY and CDR2 SAAADI. There are 15 residues in the CDR3. The CDR3 nucleotides read TGCGCCAGCAGTGAACCGGGGGGTCAATACAATGAGCAGTTCTTC. Translated, it gives CASSEPGGQYNEQFF.

This sequence joins TRBV2 and TRBJ2-4, with D tentatively TRBD2 (6 bases). This CDR3 has 14 amino acids. Germline lookup yields CDR1 SNHLY and CDR2 FYNNEI. V was clipped by 7 bases and J by 13 bases, with 23 bases between them. CDR3 residues: CASISVWRESLQYF. As DNA, the CDR3 is TGTGCCAGCATATCGGTGTGGCGGGAATCTTTACAGTACTTC.

The rearrangement links TRBV6-2 or TRBV6-3 to TRBJ1-1; D not resolved. Germline CDR1 reads MNHEY; CDR2 reads SVGEGT. V lost 6 bases and J lost 2, with 10 bases in between. The CDR3 covers 13 residues. As DNA, the CDR3 is TGTGCCAGCAGCACCCGACAAAACACTGAAGCTTTCTTT. This sequence encodes CASSTRQNTEAFF.

The V gene is TRBV7-3, the J gene TRBJ2-2, with no clear D. Germline CDR1 SGHTA, CDR2 FQGTGA. With 4 bases removed from V and 2 bases from J, the gap between germline ends came to 5 bases. This CDR3 is built from 13 residues. The CDR3 bases are TGTGCCAGCAGCTCAAGAAACACCGGGGAGCTGTTTTTT. Translated: CASSSRNTGELFF.

This clonotype occurred a few times. In DNA form, the CDR3 reads TGTGCCAGCAGCCATACTACGGGACCGTACTTC. Encoded protein: CASSHTTGPYF. The chain has TRBV7-9 and TRBJ2-7, with D perhaps given as TRBD1 or TRBD2 (5 bases each). Germline CDR1 SEHNR, CDR2 FQNEAQ (reference sequence). The CDR3 length is 11 residues. Trimming left V 5 bases short and J 12 bases short, with 14 bases between.

This chain uses TRBV20-1 with TRBJ2-5; 8 bases are shared with TRBD2. From germline, CDR1 is DFQATT and CDR2 SNEGSKA (reference sequence). This CDR3 comprises 13 residues. V trimming: 2 bases; J trimming: 2 bases; junction bases outside the gene matches: 1. CDR3 in DNA: TGCAGTGCTAGACTAGCGGGTCAAGAGACCCAGTACTTC. It codes for CSARLAGQETQYF.

This clonotype is judged medium-sized. The chain has TRBV24-1 and TRBJ1-5; unclear D gene. This CDR3 is 14 amino acids long. Germline lookup yields CDR1 KGHDR and CDR2 SFDVKD. V was shortened by 5 bases and J by 4 bases, with 11 bases between the two germline ends. In DNA, the CDR3 is TGTGCCACCAGTGCCCCCGCCGGGAATCAGCCCCAGCATTTT. This sequence encodes CATSAPAGNQPQHF.

The V and J genes are TRBV20-1 and TRBJ1-6; TRBD1 is a possible D gene (6 bases). V shed 6 bases and J shed 9 bases, with 18 bases lying between them. There are 14 residues in the CDR3. Germline loops: CDR1 DFQATT, CDR2 SNEGSKA (reference sequence). The CDR3 reads CSAGGGGGTSPLHF. CDR3 coding DNA: TGCAGTGCAGGGGGGGGAGGGGGAACTTCACCCCTCCACTTT.

The chain employs TRBV20-1 and TRBJ1-1; D may be TRBD1 (5 bases). The germline V and J ends were trimmed by 4 bases and 4 bases, with 10 bases remaining between them. The CDR3 extends over 12 amino acids. CDR1 DFQATT and CDR2 SNEGSKA come from the germline V gene (reference sequence). CDR3 loop: CSAKPGATEAFF. CDR3 DNA sequence: TGCAGTGCTAAACCCGGGGCCACTGAAGCTTTCTTT.

V gene TRBV20-1 combines with J gene TRBJ1-4; D is ambiguous. V dropped 0 bases and J dropped 0 bases, with 11 bases sitting between them. The CDR3 length is 16 residues. Germline loops: CDR1 DFQATT, CDR2 SNEGSKA (reference sequence). For the CDR3, the DNA is TGCAGTGCTAGAGATCTCATCTCAGCAACTAATGAAAAACTGTTTTTT. It specifies CSARDLISATNEKLFF.

This chain uses TRBV4-3 with TRBJ1-2; unclear D gene. CDR3 length equals 15 residues. The V end lost 1 base, the J end lost 8 bases, and 17 bases lay between the germline ends. Germline CDR1 and CDR2: LGHNA and YSLEER. The CDR3: CASSQGTERKLGYTF. In nucleotides, the CDR3 is TGCGCCAGCAGCCAAGGGACGGAGAGGAAGCTGGGCTACACCTTC.

The chain combines TRBV7-9 with TRBJ2-2; 8 bases are a match to TRBD1. Germline V lookup: CDR1 SEHNR, CDR2 FQNEAQ (reference sequence). The CDR3 length is 14 residues. Trimming took 4 bases from V and 7 from J; bases not matched to a gene: 5. The CDR3 loop is CASSSTGVGGELFF. The CDR3 bases are TGTGCCAGCAGCTCGACAGGGGTTGGCGGGGAGCTGTTTTTT. The whole variable domain, filled in from reference TRBV7-9 and TRBJ2-2, reads DTGVSQNPRHKITKRGQNVTFRCDPISEHNRLYWYRQTLGQGPEFLTYFQNEAQLEKSRLLSDRFSAERPKGSFSTLEIQRTEQGDSAMYLCASSSTGVGGELFFGEGSRLTVL.

This clonotype has more than one count but fewer than ten. The chain is built from TRBV27 and TRBJ1-6; no reliable D call. The germline gives CDR1 MNHEY, CDR2 SMNVEV (reference sequence). The CDR3 runs to 16 residues. The V gene lost 2 bases and the J gene lost 5 bases, with 13 bases spanning the gap. The CDR3: CASSLNSQVNNSPLHF. The CDR3 coding sequence is TGTGCCAGCAGTTTAAACTCGCAGGTTAATAATTCACCCCTCCACTTT.

The chain uses TRBV20-1 and TRBJ1-2; 7 nucleotides align to TRBD1. CDR3 length: 14 amino acids. Germline V CDR1 and CDR2: DFQATT, SNEGSKA (reference sequence). V lost 2 bases and J lost 6; bases outside the gene matches: 9. CDR3 sequence reads: CSARLRGENDGYTF. In nucleotides, the CDR3 is TGCAGTGCTAGACTCAGGGGGGAGAACGATGGCTACACCTTC.

The V gene is TRBV5-1, the J gene TRBJ1-1; 7 bases are a match to TRBD1. The ends lost 1 base at V and 1 base at J; junction bases unmatched: 10. Looked up from germline, CDR1 is SGHRS and CDR2 is YFSETQ. CDR3 length: 17 amino acids. CDR3 region: CASSLSWQGVPNTEAFF. CDR3 nucleotide sequence: TGCGCCAGCAGCTTGTCCTGGCAGGGGGTCCCGAACACTGAAGCTTTCTTT. The full variable domain, in which reference TRBV5-1 and TRBJ1-1 provide the parts outside the CDR3, is KAGVTQTPRYLIKTRGQQVTLSCSPISGHRSVSWYQQTPGQGLQFLFEYFSETQRNKGNFPGRFSGRQFSNSRSEMNVSTLELGDSALYLCASSLSWQGVPNTEAFFGQGTRLTVV.

This clonotype rates as medium-sized. CDR3 loop: CATSRDKQGKYGYTF. The CDR3 bases are TGTGCCACCAGCAGAGATAAACAGGGGAAATACGGCTACACCTTC. The rearrangement joins TRBV15 to TRBJ1-2; 7 bases agree with TRBD1. J was trimmed by 8 bases and V by 0 bases; bases with no gene match: 9. CDR3 size: 15 residues. Per the germline V gene, CDR1 is LNHNV and CDR2 is YYDKDF (reference sequence).

This clonotype occurred a few times. The CDR3: CASSSAGQGNDEQYF. Written as DNA, the CDR3 is TGCGCCAGCAGCTCCGCGGGACAGGGGAACGACGAGCAGTACTTC. The chain recombines TRBV5-1 with TRBJ2-7, with 10 bases aligning to TRBD1. This CDR3 region has 15 residues. Unmatched junction bases numbered 8, after V lost 3 bases and J lost 5 bases. The germline V gene encodes CDR1 SGHRS and CDR2 YFSETQ.

CDR3 coding DNA: TGTGCCAGCAGCCTCGGGACCCGCGCCGGGGAGCTGTTTTTT. The encoded protein is CASSLGTRAGELFF. This sequence joins TRBV7-9 and TRBJ2-2; TRBD1 or TRBD2 may be the D gene (5 bases each). Germline V gives CDR1 SEHNR, CDR2 FQNEAQ (reference sequence). Deletions cut 5 bases from V and 6 bases from J, with 13 bases between. There are 14 residues in the CDR3.

This chain uses TRBV6-1 with TRBJ2-4; D uncertain. The germline V gene has CDR1 MNHNS and CDR2 SASEGT. The CDR3 has 12 amino acids. The ends were cut back, 1 base at V and 7 bases at J, with 5 bases in the middle. In nucleotides, the CDR3 is TGTGCCAGCAGTGAAGTGGGTAACATTCAGTACTTC. It encodes CASSEVGNIQYF.

Points on this clonotype: Just one base apart from a much larger clone, this may be a read error. The rearrangement joins TRBV11-3 to TRBJ1-1, with D unclear. Between the trimmed V and J ends, which lost 7 bases and 0 bases, there was a span of 6 bases. The CDR3 runs 12 residues. Per the germline V gene, CDR1 is SGHNT and CDR2 is YENEEA. CDR3 nucleotide sequence: TGTGCCAGCAACCCAGTGAACACTGAAGCTTTCTTT. As protein: CASNPVNTEAFF.

The CDR3 region is CAISESPGQGNSPLHF. The CDR3 DNA sequence: TGTGCCATCAGTGAGTCGCCGGGACAGGGTAATTCACCCCTCCACTTT. The chain combines TRBV10-3 with TRBJ1-6; the match to TRBD1 covers 9 bases. Looked up from germline, CDR1 is ENHRY and CDR2 is SYGVKD. The CDR3 runs to 16 residues. V dropped 0 bases and J dropped 6; count of bases not matched to a gene: 3.

DNA for the CDR3: TGTGCCAGCAAGGAAGGGAACTCTGGAAACACCATATATTTT. It translates to CASKEGNSGNTIYF. The gene calls are TRBV2 and TRBJ1-3; no reliable D call. With 7 bases removed from V and 0 bases from J, the gap between germline ends came to 10 bases. In germline, CDR1 is SNHLY, CDR2 FYNNEI. This CDR3 region has 14 residues.

The chain employs TRBV28 and TRBJ1-6, with 7 bases lining up with TRBD1. This CDR3 comprises 18 residues. CDR1 and CDR2 (germline): MDHEN, SYDVKM. Trimming took 3 bases from V and 3 from J; bases not matched to a gene: 11. The CDR3 bases are TGTGCCAGCAGTTTGGGGCTACTCCGGGACAGCTATAATTCACCCCTCCACTTT. Amino acids: CASSLGLLRDSYNSPLHF.

This clonotype was counted between two and nine times. The chain couples TRBV7-8 to TRBJ2-2; no clear D. Germline lookup yields CDR1 SGHVS and CDR2 FQNEAQ. The CDR3 sequence is 14 residues long. V lost 0 bases to trimming and J lost 2 bases, with 4 bases between them. The DNA of the CDR3 is TGTGCCAGCAGCTTAGCTCGAAACACCGGGGAGCTGTTTTTT. This gives the protein CASSLARNTGELFF.

The J gene is TRBJ2-1, the V gene TRBV21-1; the table gives TRBD1 as D, unverified against the DNA. TRBV21-1 has pseudogene status. The CDR3 spans 16 residues. CDR3 amino acids: CASSTDRPTSYNEQFF. DNA for the CDR3: TGTGCCAGCAGCACGGACAGACCAACCTCCTACAATGAGCAGTTCTTC.